The rows below give T cell receptor beta chains drawn from one sample of a study of cytomegalovirus exposure and HLA in healthy donors. TCRdb's copy holds only in-frame clones and misses some; the assay was immunoSEQ multiplex PCR. The sample holds some 150,000 clones, roughly four fifths seen once. Sequencing input: PBMCs. The receptors come from a female donor in good health and CMV-seronegative. Each CDR3 is given with its conserved first and last residue. The D gene is left open where the match is weak. Expanded clones get a size class; other rows say once, few or many, or leave the size out.

J gene	clone size	V gene	D gene	CDR3 protein	CDR3 DNA
TRBJ1-6	-	TRBV7-8	TRBD1	CASSLARTGASPLHF	TGTGCCAGCAGCTTAGCTCGGACAGGGGCTTCACCCCTCCACTTT
TRBJ1-4	-	TRBV15	-	CATSQQSRGFNEKLFF	TGTGCCACCAGCCAGCAGTCCAGGGGTTTTAATGAAAAACTGTTTTTT
TRBJ2-2	-	TRBV5-5	TRBD2	CASRRDYANTGELFF	TGTGCCAGCAGGCGGGACTACGCGAACACCGGGGAGCTGTTTTTT
TRBJ1-4	-	TRBV10-3	TRBD1	CAISEHGTEVFF	TGTGCCATCAGTGAACACGGGACAGAGGTGTTTTTT
TRBJ2-7	-	TRBV2	TRBD2	CASSPGLAGGDHEQYF	TGTGCCAGCAGTCCCGGACTAGCGGGGGGTGATCACGAGCAGTACTTC
TRBJ1-2	-	TRBV15	TRBD1	CATSDREVGYGYTF	TGTGCCACGTCGGACAGGGAGGTGGGCTATGGCTACACCTTC
TRBJ2-7	-	TRBV13	TRBD1	CASSYDRGVSYEQYF	TGTGCCAGCAGCTACGACAGGGGGGTCTCCTACGAGCAGTACTTC
TRBJ2-7	-	TRBV18	-	CASTDRSYEQYF	TGTGCCAGTACAGACAGGAGCTACGAGCAGTACTTC
TRBJ2-7	once	TRBV7-9	-	CASSLGQNEQYF	TGTGCCAGCAGCCTCGGACAGAACGAGCAGTACTTC
TRBJ2-5	-	TRBV4-3	TRBD2	CASSHLAGQETQYF	TGCGCCAGCAGCCACCTAGCGGGACAAGAGACCCAGTACTTC
TRBJ2-7	-	TRBV6-6	-	CASSATGFEQYF	TGTGCCAGCAGTGCCACAGGTTTCGAGCAGTACTTC
TRBJ1-2	-	TRBV28	TRBD1	CASSGGTGGIGYTF	TGTGCCAGCAGTGGGGGGACAGGGGGAATCGGCTACACCTTC
TRBJ1-6	-	TRBV18	-	CASSPLGRDSPLHF	TGTGCCAGCTCACCATTGGGGAGGGATTCACCCCTCCACTTT
TRBJ2-1	-	TRBV28	-	CASRSGGLYNEQFF	TGTGCCAGCAGGTCCGGGGGGCTCTACAATGAGCAGTTCTTC
TRBJ2-3	-	TRBV14	TRBD2	CASSRTSGGWSTDTQYF	TGTGCCAGCAGCCGGACTAGCGGGGGGTGGAGCACAGATACGCAGTATTTT
TRBJ2-4	-	TRBV2	TRBD1	CASSGQGYIQYF	TGTGCCAGCTCAGGACAGGGGTACATTCAGTACTTC
TRBJ2-3	-	TRBV5-1	TRBD1	CASSPPGQGVTDTQYF	TGCGCCAGCAGCCCACCGGGACAGGGTGTCACAGATACGCAGTATTTT
TRBJ2-2	once	TRBV4-3	-	CASSQGTRVTGELFF	TGCGCCAGCAGCCAAGGTACCCGGGTCACCGGGGAGCTGTTTTTT
TRBJ2-5	-	TRBV11-1	TRBD2	CASSVFSREGLETQYF	TGTGCCAGCAGCGTGTTTTCGCGGGAGGGCCTTGAGACCCAGTACTTC
TRBJ2-5	-	TRBV18	-	CASSLQDSRRLYF	TGTGCCAGCTCACTACAGGACAGCCGACGTCTGTACTTC
TRBJ1-1	few	TRBV2	TRBD1	CASGQGQLNTEAFF	TGTGCCAGCGGCCAGGGACAGCTGAACACTGAAGCTTTCTTT
TRBJ1-5	-	TRBV7-2	-	CASSLAGVGQPQHF	TGTGCCAGCAGCTTAGCAGGGGTCGGACAGCCCCAGCATTTT
TRBJ1-5	-	TRBV5-5	-	CASSLGQYQPQHF	TGTGCCAGCAGCTTAGGACAGTATCAGCCCCAGCATTTT
TRBJ1-2	once	TRBV9	TRBD1	CASSLRDREGSGYTF	TGTGCCAGCAGCCTACGGGACAGGGAGGGTAGTGGCTACACCTTC
TRBJ2-5	-	TRBV4-1	TRBD2	CASSQDNGGVETQYF	TGCGCCAGCAGCCAAGATAATGGGGGGGTGGAGACCCAGTACTTC
TRBJ2-5	-	TRBV5-4	-	CASSSRRDTRQETQYF	TGTGCCAGCAGCTCACGCCGGGACACCAGACAAGAGACCCAGTACTTC
TRBJ1-5	-	TRBV19	-	CASSIVASHFGQPQHF	TGTGCCAGTAGTATAGTAGCCAGCCATTTCGGTCAGCCCCAGCATTTT